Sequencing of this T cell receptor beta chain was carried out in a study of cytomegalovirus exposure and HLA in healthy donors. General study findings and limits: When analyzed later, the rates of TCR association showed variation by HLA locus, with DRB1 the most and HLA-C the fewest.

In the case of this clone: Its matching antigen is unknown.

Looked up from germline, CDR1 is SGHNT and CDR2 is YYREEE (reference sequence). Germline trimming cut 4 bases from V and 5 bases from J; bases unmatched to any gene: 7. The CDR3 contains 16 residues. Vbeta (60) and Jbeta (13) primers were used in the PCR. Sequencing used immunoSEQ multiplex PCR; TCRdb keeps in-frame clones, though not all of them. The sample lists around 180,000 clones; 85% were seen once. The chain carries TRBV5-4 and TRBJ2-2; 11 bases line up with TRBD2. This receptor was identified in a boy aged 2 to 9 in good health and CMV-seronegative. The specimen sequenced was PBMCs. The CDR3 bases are TGTGCCAGCAGCGGAACTAGCGGGAGCCTAACCGGGGAGCTGTTTTTT. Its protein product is CASSGTSGSLTGELFF.